This TCR beta chain stems from a study of OX40 agonist ivuxolimab in advanced cancers. Background on the whole study: The costimulatory receptor OX40 (CD134) was targeted by ivuxolimab, a fully human IgG2 agonistic monoclonal antibody. Intravenous ivuxolimab was administered to patients every 2 weeks at six dose levels: 0.01, 0.1, 0.3, 1.5, 3 and 10 mg/kg. Of the roughly 50 dose-escalation patients, hepatocellular carcinoma was present in about 19, melanoma in some 15, renal cell carcinoma in 9 and head and neck cancer in 9. The dose-escalation cohort was 82.7% male with a mean age of 60 years, ranging from roughly 23 to 79. Prior anti-PD-1, anti-PD-L1 or anti-CTLA-4 therapy was permitted, and checkpoint inhibitors had been received by more than 35% of dose-escalation patients. Partial responses occurred in three dose-escalation patients, of whom one had hepatocellular carcinoma and two had cutaneous melanoma. The point of sequencing TCRbeta in the periphery was to test whether ivuxolimab changed TCR sequence diversity and drove clonal T-cell expansion. The monotherapy dose-escalation portion (N ≈ 52 patients) of the phase I ivuxolimab trial is reported in the paper.

The trial excluded patients who had a history of autoimmune disease or were on systemic immunosuppression. Peripheral blood for TCR sequencing was collected from all dose cohorts at baseline, on cycle 4 day 1, and on cycle 7 day 1. The samples were drawn from a first-in-human, open-label, multicenter phase I dose-escalation trial of ivuxolimab. The trial enrolled adults with locally advanced or metastatic head and neck squamous cell, hepatocellular, melanoma or renal cell carcinoma. Before TCR sequencing, CD4+ T cells and CD8+ T cells from peripheral blood were sorted into separate populations. For sequencing of the TCRbeta CDR3 region, genomic DNA was extracted from the sorted cells. The immunoSEQ Assay was used for sequencing of TCRbeta CDR3 regions. TCRdb stores this immuneACCESS table with in-frame sequences only. Part of the clones is absent; in the studies checked, under half of the shortfall reflects unresolved V genes, and no reason is known for the rest. The sample yields over 75,000 clones; roughly nine tenths were counted once. The ten biggest clones cover approximately 1.5% of the sample.

A note on this clone: Its cognate antigen has yet to be identified. No qualities accompany the bases; no much larger clone lies one base away.

The junction shows trimming of 7 bases on V and 4 bases on J, plus 13 bases between the germline ends. Per the germline V gene (reference sequence), SEHNR is the CDR1 and FQNEAQ is the CDR2. The CDR3 measures 13 amino acids from cysteine to phenylalanine. Only the CDR3 DNA stays, 39 bases, in frame from base 1. Findings and caveats that apply to the study as a whole: The antigen specificity of the clonally expanded peripheral T cells was not determined. At doses of 0.1 to 3.0 mg/kg, clonal expansion of both CD4+ and CD8+ blood T cells was observed from baseline to week 6. In the 0.1-3.0 mg/kg groups, partial responders were among the patients with the lowest normalized peripheral clonal expansion, particularly in CD8+ T cells. Low levels of normalized T-cell clonal expansion were also shown by some nonresponding patients. After ivuxolimab, expanded clones were on average more numerous among CD8+ T cells than among CD4+ T cells.

This sample comprised CD4+ or CD8+ T cells sorted from blood, obtained in a trial of the OX40 agonist ivuxolimab. The clonotype comes from an adult with an advanced solid tumor such as melanoma, head and neck, liver or kidney cancer. Recombination connected TRBV7-9 to TRBJ1-2; no D gene call is confident. The DNA is as follows: TGTGCCAGCACCTGGGGTAGCAGCTATGGCTACACCTTC. Translation gives CASTWGSSYGYTF.